Following are 24 T cell receptor beta chains from one sample sequenced in a study of cytomegalovirus exposure and HLA in healthy donors. Use of 60 Vbeta and 13 Jbeta primers characterized the PCR. The repertoire was sequenced with immunoSEQ multiplex PCR; TCRdb's copy has only in-frame clones and lacks some. The table has about 100,000 clones, less than 85% seen once. Specimen: PBMCs. These receptors were taken from a man aged 40-49 years in good health and CMV-seronegative.

The chain combines TRBV19 with TRBJ1-3; D gene ambiguous. The CDR3 totals 14 residues. CDR1 LNHDA and CDR2 SQIVND come from the germline V gene (reference sequence). V shed 5 bases and J shed 0 bases, with 8 bases lying between them. The DNA of the CDR3 is TGTGCCAGTAGTGCGAGTCTCTCTGGAAACACCATATATTTT. Amino acid sequence: CASSASLSGNTIYF.

V is TRBV5-8 and J is TRBJ2-7; D might be TRBD1 (6 bases). V was cut by 2 bases and J by 8 bases, with 23 bases left in between. The CDR3 has 16 residues. In germline, CDR1 is SGHTS, CDR2 YDEGEE. The CDR3 region has the DNA TGTGCCAGCAGCTTAATTCTGACACAGGGTGATTGGAAGCAGTACTTC. Translated: CASSLILTQGDWKQYF.

The chain carries TRBV14 and TRBJ1-1; 9 positions agree with TRBD1. With 4 bases clipped from V and 7 bases from J, the junction kept 4 bases outside the gene matches. CDR3 size: 13 residues. Germline lookup yields CDR1 SGHDN and CDR2 FVKESK. CDR3 in amino acids: CASSPTGGLEAFF. The CDR3 bases are TGTGCCAGCAGCCCCACAGGGGGCCTTGAAGCTTTCTTT.

The V call is TRBV7-6, the J call TRBJ2-3; D perhaps matches TRBD2 (5 bases). The CDR3 runs 16 residues. Deletions cut 1 base from V and 6 bases from J, with 17 bases between. CDR1 and CDR2 (germline): SGHVS, FNYEAQ. CDR3 bases: TGTGCCAGCAGCTTAGTCGCGGCGGGCGGATTGGATACGCAGTATTTT. Translation: CASSLVAAGGLDTQYF.

The rearrangement uses TRBV11-2 and TRBJ1-2; 8 nucleotides line up with TRBD1. The CDR3 spans 16 residues. The germline CDR1 and CDR2 sequences are SGHAT and FQNNGV. V gave up 4 bases and J gave up 4 bases; unmatched junction bases: 11. DNA of the CDR3: TGTGCCAGCAGCTCCCTACGACAGGGGTGGGGCTATGGCTACACCTTC. Encoded protein: CASSSLRQGWGYGYTF.

This sequence joins TRBV2 and TRBJ1-1, with TRBD1 matching over 11 bases. Germline lookup yields CDR1 SNHLY and CDR2 FYNNEI. CDR3 length: 16 amino acids. The V gene end was trimmed by 6 bases and the J gene end by 1 base; junction bases not matched to a gene: 7. The CDR3: CASSVKGTGGNTEAFF. In DNA, the CDR3 is TGTGCCAGCAGCGTGAAAGGGACAGGGGGGAACACTGAAGCTTTCTTT.

The V and J genes are TRBV6-1 and TRBJ1-5; weak D call: TRBD1 (6 bases). With 6 bases removed from V and 2 bases from J, the gap between germline ends came to 14 bases. Germline CDR1 is MNHNS and CDR2 is SASEGT. CDR3 length equals 15 residues. This CDR3 reads CASSEQGAGNQPQHF. For the CDR3, the DNA is TGTGCCAGCAGCGAACAGGGTGCCGGCAATCAGCCCCAGCATTTT.

The V call is TRBV2, the J call TRBJ1-4; TRBD1 matches at 10 bases. The CDR3 is made up of 14 amino acids. The V gene's germline CDR1 is SNHLY and CDR2 FYNNEI. The trim removed 5 bases at V and 8 bases at J, leaving 5 bases unmatched. CDR3 sequence (DNA): TGTGCCAGCAGTTGGGACAGGGGAGGCGAAAAACTGTTTTTT. Translation: CASSWDRGGEKLFF.

The rearrangement uses TRBV2 and TRBJ2-1, with TRBD1 identical over 7 bases. From germline, CDR1 is SNHLY and CDR2 FYNNEI. This CDR3 has 14 residues. The junction had 5 bases not matched to a gene; V was cut back by 4 bases and J by 5 bases. The CDR3 sequence is CASSGGRGNNEQFF. CDR3 nucleotides: TGTGCCAGCAGTGGGGGCAGGGGGAACAATGAGCAGTTCTTC.

The chain joins TRBV4-1 to TRBJ1-1; D uncertain. V lost 2 bases to trimming and J lost 4 bases, with 8 bases between them. CDR3 length equals 13 residues. Germline values: CDR1 MGHRA, CDR2 YSYEKL. This chain's CDR3 is CASSQTGSTEAFF. As DNA, the CDR3 is TGCGCCAGCAGCCAAACTGGGAGCACTGAAGCTTTCTTT.

The chain is built from TRBV18 and TRBJ2-7; 9 bases are a match to TRBD2. J was trimmed by 0 bases and V by 4 bases; bases with no gene match: 4. This CDR3 region has 15 residues. CDR1 and CDR2 from the germline V gene are KGHSH and LQKENI. The CDR3 sequence is CASSRPGLASYEQYF. The CDR3 DNA reads TGTGCCAGCTCACGGCCGGGACTAGCCTCCTACGAGCAGTACTTC.

This chain connects TRBV27 to TRBJ2-7, with D perhaps matching TRBD1 (6 bases). V lost 6 bases, J lost 4 bases, and 16 bases lay in between. CDR1 and CDR2 (germline): MNHEY, SMNVEV (reference sequence). The CDR3 runs 14 residues. The CDR3 sequence is CASRRSRGIYEQYF. Written as DNA, the CDR3 is TGTGCCAGCAGACGGTCGAGGGGGATTTACGAGCAGTACTTC.

This rearrangement joins TRBV5-1 to TRBJ2-1; D possibly corresponds to TRBD1 (7 bases). The CDR3 has 15 residues. V was pared by 2 bases and J by 1 base, with 10 bases between. Germline V gene sequence: CDR1 SGHRS, CDR2 YFSETQ. CDR3 nucleotides: TGCGCCAGCAGCTTTCAGGGGGGATCCTACAATGAGCAGTTCTTC. Translating it yields CASSFQGGSYNEQFF.

The chain uses TRBV9 and TRBJ1-2; D call uncertain. The ends were cut back, 0 bases at V and 8 bases at J, with 11 bases in the middle. CDR1 is SGDLS, CDR2 YYNGEE, per germline. This CDR3 contains 13 residues. The CDR3 coding sequence is TGTGCCAGCAGCGTAGGGCAGGCGGGGGGCTACACCTTC. Its protein product is CASSVGQAGGYTF.

The chain couples TRBV4-3 to TRBJ1-6, with a possible D match to TRBD1 (5 bases). Trimming stripped 3 bases from V and 7 bases from J, with 16 bases between. The CDR3 is 16 amino acids. Looked up from germline, CDR1 is LGHNA and CDR2 is YSLEER. CDR3 in DNA: TGCGCCAGCAGCCAGAGCCCTGGGGGGTGGAATTCACCCCTCCACTTT. This gives the protein CASSQSPGGWNSPLHF.

V gene TRBV7-9 combines with J gene TRBJ2-3, with TRBD2 matching over 9 bases. V trimming: 1 base; J trimming: 0 bases; junction bases outside the gene matches: 2. CDR3 length: 16 residues. Looked up from germline, CDR1 is SEHNR and CDR2 is FQNEAQ (reference sequence). Written as DNA, the CDR3 is TGTGCCAGCAGCTTAGGCGGGGGGGTGAGCACAGATACGCAGTATTTT. Protein: CASSLGGGVSTDTQYF.

This rearrangement joins TRBV6-5 to TRBJ1-4, with D possibly being TRBD1 (5 bases). The V end was cut by 4 bases, the J end by 7 bases, with 19 bases between. This CDR3 region has 16 residues. Germline CDR1 and CDR2: MNHEY and SVGAGI. The CDR3 DNA sequence: TGTGCCAGCAGTTTGACGGGGCTCCAGGGAGGTGAAAAACTGTTTTTT. As protein: CASSLTGLQGGEKLFF.

This sequence joins TRBV28 and TRBJ1-2, with a tentative D call TRBD1 (5 bases). Trimming removed 4 bases at V and 5 bases at J, with 14 bases between. The CDR3 is 14 amino acids. Per the germline V gene, CDR1 is MDHEN and CDR2 is SYDVKM. The CDR3 region has the DNA TGTGCCAGCAGTTCACGGGGGGGGGTATATGGCTACACCTTC. Translating it yields CASSSRGGVYGYTF.

This clone was picked up a small number of times. V and J are TRBV7-9 and TRBJ1-6, with D perhaps matching TRBD1 (5 bases). CDR3 size: 16 residues. V was cut by 5 bases and J by 9 bases, with 20 bases left in between. CDR1 and CDR2 from the germline V gene are SEHNR and FQNEAQ (reference sequence). CDR3 sequence reads: CASSPGRVGFGSPLHF. The CDR3 DNA sequence: TGTGCCAGCAGCCCAGGGAGGGTTGGGTTTGGTTCACCCCTCCACTTT.

V usage is TRBV9 and J usage is TRBJ1-1, with D possibly TRBD1 on 5 matching bases. CDR1 and CDR2 from the germline V gene are SGDLS and YYNGEE. Trimming took off 0 bases at V and 0 bases at J, with 9 bases between the two ends. The CDR3 spans 15 residues. CDR3 coding DNA: TGTGCCAGCAGCGTAGTGGGGGGGATGAACACTGAAGCTTTCTTT. Amino acid sequence: CASSVVGGMNTEAFF.

The rearrangement uses TRBV2 and TRBJ2-5; 7 nucleotides agree with TRBD1. Germline lookup yields CDR1 SNHLY and CDR2 FYNNEI. Unmatched junction bases numbered 9, after V lost 6 bases and J lost 5 bases. This CDR3 spans 14 amino acids. CDR3 in amino acids: CASRRTGARETQYF. CDR3 nucleotide sequence: TGTGCCAGCAGGCGGACAGGCGCGAGGGAGACCCAGTACTTC.

This sequence joins TRBV7-9 and TRBJ1-1; D not certain. This CDR3 spans 13 amino acids. Trimming took 7 bases from V and 3 from J, leaving 12 bases between them. In germline, CDR1 is SEHNR, CDR2 FQNEAQ (reference sequence). CDR3 DNA sequence: TGTGCCAGCACAAATGCGGGCTACACTGAAGCTTTCTTT. Protein product: CASTNAGYTEAFF.

The chain couples TRBV21-1 to TRBJ2-2; the DNA was not compared with TRBD2, the D call given in the table. TRBV21-1 is marked as a pseudogene. The CDR3 totals 15 residues. The CDR3 DNA sequence: TGTGCCAGCAGCAAATTAATAGCGGGCACCGGGGAGCTGTTTTTT. Amino acids: CASSKLIAGTGELFF.

The chain is built from TRBV19 and TRBJ1-2, with TRBD1 as a possible D gene (5 bases). Germline loops: CDR1 LNHDA, CDR2 SQIVND (reference sequence). Trimming shortened V by 3 bases and J by 6 bases, and 11 bases separated the two germline ends. CDR3 length: 13 amino acids. CDR3 bases: TGTGCCAGTAGTATCGGAGGGGTCGATGGCTACACCTTC. Residues: CASSIGGVDGYTF.